One sample yielded the 27 T cell receptor beta chains listed below, sequenced in a study of cytomegalovirus exposure and HLA in healthy donors. PCR used 60 Vbeta primers and 13 Jbeta primers. The data were produced by immunoSEQ multiplex PCR, yet TCRdb's version contains in-frame clones alone and is incomplete. The sample consists of more than 150,000 clones, more than 65% of them appearing once. Material for sequencing was PBMCs. The receptors stem from a woman aged 25 to 39 in good health and CMV-seropositive.

The chain combines TRBV9 with TRBJ2-5, with D perhaps TRBD1 (7 bases). The DNA end lines up better with TRBJ2-7; the J call may be wrong. The CDR3 loop spans 15 amino acids. Germline lookup yields CDR1 SGDLS and CDR2 YYNGEE. The CDR3 sequence: CASTLGGQRSDEQYF. The DNA of the CDR3 is TGTGCCAGCACCCTCGGGGGACAGAGATCTGACGAGCAGTACTTC.

The count of this clone is one. The chain combines TRBV6-5 with TRBJ1-5; D is uncertain. Trimming cost V 0 bases and J 5 bases, with 11 bases left between them. CDR1 is MNHEY, CDR2 SVGAGI, per germline. This CDR3 has 15 residues. The DNA of the CDR3 is TGTGCCAGCAGTTACTCGTGGAGGGCCGATCAGCCCCAGCATTTT. The encoded protein is CASSYSWRADQPQHF.

In its sample, this clone was seen once. V and J are TRBV4-1 and TRBJ2-2; 9 bases are a match to TRBD1. V dropped 2 bases and J dropped 6; count of bases not matched to a gene: 7. This CDR3 spans 16 amino acids. Germline V gene data show CDR1 as MGHRA and CDR2 as YSYEKL. CDR3 bases: TGCGCCAGCAGCCAAATCCCGGGACAGGGCTCCGGGGAGCTGTTTTTT. Translation: CASSQIPGQGSGELFF.

The sample holds a few counts of this clone. At one end the junction does not follow the germline gene, possibly because of a read error. The rearrangement joins TRBV28 to TRBJ2-5; 8 bases align to TRBD1. CDR1 and CDR2 from the germline V gene are MDHEN and SYDVKM. This CDR3 region has 14 residues. CDR3 amino acids: CGSKRQGTQETQYF. The CDR3 nucleotides are TGTGGCAGCAAACGACAGGGGACACAAGAGACCCAGTACTTC.

The rearrangement uses TRBV19 and TRBJ2-3; a weak D match, TRBD2 (6 bases). This CDR3 comprises 13 residues. Trimming cost V 3 bases and J 4 bases, with 8 bases left between them. Per germline, CDR1 LNHDA and CDR2 SQIVND (reference sequence). The CDR3 nucleotides are TGTGCCAGTAGTATCGGGGGTGCAGATACGCAGTATTTT. It codes for CASSIGGADTQYF.

CDR3 in DNA: TGTGCCAGTAGTATGGGACAGTCCTACGAGCAGTACTTC. Its protein is CASSMGQSYEQYF. The chain links TRBV19 to TRBJ2-7, with 7 bases lining up with TRBD1. CDR3 length: 13 amino acids. Germline V gene sequence: CDR1 LNHDA, CDR2 SQIVND (reference sequence). Trimming cost V 3 bases and J 1 base; bases outside gene matches: 0.

This chain connects TRBV9 to TRBJ2-3; 8 positions match TRBD2. The germline gives CDR1 SGDLS, CDR2 YYNGEE. V was pared by 4 bases and J by 1 base, with 5 bases of the junction left unmatched. This CDR3 has 15 amino acids. This chain's CDR3 is CASSLKAGGTDTQYF. CDR3 nucleotide sequence: TGTGCCAGCAGCCTGAAAGCGGGGGGCACAGATACGCAGTATTTT.

The chain uses TRBV5-6 and TRBJ2-3; TRBD2 matches 8 bases. The CDR3 is 16 amino acids. Germline CDR1 SGHDT, CDR2 YYEEEE. V was clipped by 3 bases and J by 6 bases; unmatched bases: 12. DNA of the CDR3: TGTGCCAGCAGCTCCGAGCGGGGGCTTCTCATTGATACGCAGTATTTT. Translation gives CASSSERGLLIDTQYF. Full variable domain (outside the CDR3, taken from reference TRBV5-6 and TRBJ2-3): DAGVTQSPTHLIKTRGQQVTLRCSPKSGHDTVSWYQQALGQGPQFIFQYYEEEERQRGNFPDRFSGHQFPNYSSELNVNALLLGDSALYLCASSSERGLLIDTQYFGPGTRLTVL.

This chain links TRBV23-1 with TRBJ2-7; 8 positions match TRBD1. TRBV23-1 is an open reading frame, and its role is uncertain. CDR3 length: 18 amino acids. Germline trimming cut 8 bases from V and 3 bases from J; bases unmatched to any gene: 21. CDR3 loop: CASPLFGQGLTIYYEQYF. As DNA, the CDR3 is TGCGCCAGCCCTCTTTTTGGACAGGGCCTTACCATTTACTACGAGCAGTACTTC.

This chain links TRBV19 with TRBJ2-3; TRBD2 agrees at 9 bases. The V gene's germline CDR1 is LNHDA and CDR2 SQIVND (reference sequence). V gave up 2 bases and J gave up 5 bases; unmatched junction bases: 14. This CDR3 is 18 amino acids long. CDR3 sequence (DNA): TGTGCCAGTAGTATACGGCCCCCGGGCGGGGGGGCGAGAGATACGCAGTATTTT. Translated: CASSIRPPGGGARDTQYF.

This clone was seen only a few times. The V and J genes are TRBV7-9 and TRBJ2-2, with 9 bases that match TRBD1. This CDR3 region has 15 residues. Trimming took 5 bases from V and 4 from J; bases not matched to a gene: 5. CDR1 is SEHNR and CDR2 is FQNEAQ in the germline V gene (reference sequence). The CDR3, as DNA: TGTGCCAGCAGCCGCCCGGACAGGGGCACCGGGGAGCTGTTTTTT. Its protein product is CASSRPDRGTGELFF.

The V gene is TRBV11-2, the J gene TRBJ2-1; 10 bases align to TRBD2. CDR1 and CDR2 from the germline V gene are SGHAT and FQNNGV. Trimming removed 3 bases from V and 4 bases from J; junction bases left unmatched: 6. The CDR3 totals 16 residues. The CDR3 loop reads CASSLATGLAYNEQFF. The CDR3 nucleotides read TGTGCCAGCAGCTTGGCCACGGGACTAGCGTACAATGAGCAGTTCTTC.

The CDR3 loop reads CASSDECVGAFF. In nucleotides, the CDR3 is TGTGCCAGCAGTGACGAGTGTGTCGGAGCTTTCTTT. The rearrangement links TRBV6-4 to TRBJ1-1; D remains unclear. There are 12 residues in the CDR3. V was cut by 2 bases and J by 10 bases, with 11 bases left in between. In germline, CDR1 is MRHNA, CDR2 SNTAGT.

The J gene is TRBJ2-2, the V gene TRBV28, with 12 bases matching TRBD2. The CDR3 spans 16 residues. Per the germline V gene, CDR1 is MDHEN and CDR2 is SYDVKM. With 2 bases clipped from V and 7 bases from J, the junction kept 5 bases outside the gene matches. The CDR3 loop reads CASSLPLAGGIGELFF. Here the CDR3 DNA reads TGTGCCAGCAGTTTACCACTAGCGGGGGGCATCGGGGAGCTGTTTTTT.

This clone was counted only a few times. The rearrangement joins TRBV6-1 to TRBJ2-7, with 12 bases aligning to TRBD1. Per germline, CDR1 MNHNS and CDR2 SASEGT. Losses at the gene ends were 5 bases for V and 7 bases for J; bases not matched to a gene: 9. CDR3 length: 15 residues. The CDR3 protein is CASSPRRDRGREQYF. The CDR3 nucleotides read TGTGCCAGCAGTCCAAGGAGGGACAGGGGGCGGGAGCAGTACTTC.

The chain couples TRBV7-8 to TRBJ2-3; perhaps TRBD2 as D (5 bases). This CDR3 is 17 amino acids long. V shed 5 bases and J shed 2 bases, with 20 bases lying between them. Germline-derived CDR1 and CDR2 are SGHVS and FQNEAQ. The CDR3 coding sequence is TGTGCCAGCAGCCCGCTTAGGTCGAGCGGATACACAGATACGCAGTATTTT. Translation: CASSPLRSSGYTDTQYF.

V usage is TRBV6-5 and J usage is TRBJ2-5, with TRBD2 as a possible D gene (6 bases). The better agreement between TRBJ2-7 and the DNA end casts doubt on the J call. CDR1 is MNHEY, CDR2 SVGAGI, per germline. The CDR3 is 15 residues long. The DNA of the CDR3 is TGTGCCAGCAGCCCTGGGACTCCCGCAGGGTACGAGCAGTACTTC. Its protein product is CASSPGTPAGYEQYF.

The rearrangement joins TRBV29-1 to TRBJ2-1, with 8 bases aligning to TRBD2. CDR3 size: 13 residues. V trimming: 6 bases; J trimming: 0 bases; junction bases outside the gene matches: 1. Looked up from germline, CDR1 is SQVTM and CDR2 is ANQGSEA. The CDR3 DNA reads TGCAGCGTAGCGGGGGTCTCCTACAATGAGCAGTTCTTC. This sequence encodes CSVAGVSYNEQFF.

V is TRBV5-1 and J is TRBJ2-3; 13 positions match TRBD2. This CDR3 spans 18 amino acids. J lost 0 bases, V lost 4 bases, and 8 bases had no gene match. From germline, CDR1 is SGHRS and CDR2 YFSETQ. The CDR3 nucleotides read TGCGCCAGCAGCACCGGACTAGCGGGGGCCCCTAGCACAGATACGCAGTATTTT. It encodes CASSTGLAGAPSTDTQYF.

The chain uses TRBV6-6 and TRBJ1-2; 7 bases agree with TRBD1. V gave up 6 bases and J gave up 4 bases; unmatched junction bases: 8. The CDR3 totals 14 residues. Germline loops: CDR1 MNHNY, CDR2 SVGAGI (reference sequence). CDR3 protein: CASSRGQAGYGYTF. In DNA form, the CDR3 reads TGTGCCAGCAGCCGAGGACAGGCTGGCTATGGCTACACCTTC.

Remarks on this clone: Other nucleotide sequences from this sample produce the same CDR3. The J gene is TRBJ2-5, the V gene TRBV7-9; 8 bases are shared with TRBD1. Germline V gene sequence: CDR1 SEHNR, CDR2 FQNEAQ (reference sequence). The CDR3 length is 15 residues. With V trimmed by 5 bases and J by 5 bases, 10 bases remained unmatched. CDR3 coding DNA: TGTGCCAGCAGCCCACCCGGACAGGGAACGGAGACCCAGTACTTC. As protein: CASSPPGQGTETQYF.

The chain has TRBV28 and TRBJ2-3, with TRBD2 identical over 10 bases. V lost 4 bases, J lost 5 bases, and 6 bases stayed unmatched. Germline V CDR1 and CDR2: MDHEN, SYDVKM. The CDR3 sequence is 15 residues long. The CDR3 DNA reads TGTGCCAGCAGTTCAGCGGGGGGGCCTTTAGATACGCAGTATTTT. It translates to CASSSAGGPLDTQYF. Full variable domain (remainder filled in from reference TRBV28 and TRBJ2-3): DVKVTQSSRYLVKRTGEKVFLECVQDMDHENMFWYRQDPGLGLRLIYFSYDVKMKEKGDIPEGYSVSREKKERFSLILESASTNQTSMYLCASSSAGGPLDTQYFGPGTRLTVL.

The chain employs TRBV9 and TRBJ1-2; TRBD1 matches 7 bases. Germline V gene sequence: CDR1 SGDLS, CDR2 YYNGEE. V lost 4 bases and J lost 5; bases outside the gene matches: 17. The CDR3 length is 17 residues. CDR3 nucleotides: TGTGCCAGCAGCTTCCTCGCGCTCACAGGGGAGTGGTATGGCTACACCTTC. It is translated as CASSFLALTGEWYGYTF.

This clone was detected only a few times. The chain joins TRBV9 to TRBJ1-1; D possibly corresponds to TRBD1 (5 bases). The length of the CDR3 is 14 residues. The V end was cut by 3 bases, the J end by 4 bases, with 13 bases between. Looked up from germline, CDR1 is SGDLS and CDR2 is YYNGEE. CDR3 sequence (DNA): TGTGCCAGCAGCGGGGGAATGGGGCTCACTGAAGCTTTCTTT. Translation: CASSGGMGLTEAFF.

The V call is TRBV16, the J call TRBJ1-2; D is possibly TRBD1 (5 bases). This CDR3 has 13 residues. Germline loops: CDR1 KGHSY, CDR2 FQNENV. Deletions cut 3 bases from V and 3 bases from J, with 8 bases between. The CDR3 protein is CASSHGGDYGYTF. In DNA form, the CDR3 reads TGTGCCAGCAGCCATGGGGGGGACTATGGCTACACCTTC.

This chain uses TRBV7-3 with TRBJ2-3; the D is unclear. Per germline, CDR1 SGHTA and CDR2 FQGTGA. Trimming removed 6 bases from V and 0 bases from J, with 13 bases in between. This CDR3 has 15 residues. In nucleotides, the CDR3 is TGTGCCAGCAGGTTTGGCGGAGCTAGCACAGATACGCAGTATTTT. Translating it yields CASRFGGASTDTQYF.

This clone was detected only once. The chain carries TRBV7-2 and TRBJ2-7; 10 nucleotides agree with TRBD2. CDR3 length: 14 residues. After removal of 8 bases from V and 2 bases from J, the junction contained 6 bases not matched to a gene. Germline CDR1 is SGHTA and CDR2 is FQGNSA. The CDR3 DNA is TGTGCCAGCTCCCTAGCGGGGGTCCCCTACGAGCAGTACTTC. Residues: CASSLAGVPYEQYF. Based on the CDR3 plus reference TRBV7-2 and TRBJ2-7, the full variable domain is GAGVSQSPSNKVTEKGKDVELRCDPISGHTALYWYRQSLGQGLEFLIYFQGNSAPDKSGLPSDRFSAERTGGSVSTLTIQRTQQEDSAVYLCASSLAGVPYEQYFGPGTRLTVT.